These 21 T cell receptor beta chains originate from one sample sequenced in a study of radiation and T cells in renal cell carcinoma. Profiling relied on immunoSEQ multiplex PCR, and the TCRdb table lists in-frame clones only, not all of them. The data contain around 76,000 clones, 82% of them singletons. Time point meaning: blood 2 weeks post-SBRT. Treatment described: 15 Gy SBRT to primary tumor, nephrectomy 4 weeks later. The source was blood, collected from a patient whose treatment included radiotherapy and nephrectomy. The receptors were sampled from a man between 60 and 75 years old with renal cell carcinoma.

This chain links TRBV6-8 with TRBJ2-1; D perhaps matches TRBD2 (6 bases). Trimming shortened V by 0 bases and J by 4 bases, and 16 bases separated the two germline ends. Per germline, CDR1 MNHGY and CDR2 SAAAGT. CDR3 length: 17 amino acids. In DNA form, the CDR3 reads TGTGCCAGCAGTTACTCCCTCACTAGCCCGGAGTACAATGAGCAGTTCTTC. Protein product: CASSYSLTSPEYNEQFF.

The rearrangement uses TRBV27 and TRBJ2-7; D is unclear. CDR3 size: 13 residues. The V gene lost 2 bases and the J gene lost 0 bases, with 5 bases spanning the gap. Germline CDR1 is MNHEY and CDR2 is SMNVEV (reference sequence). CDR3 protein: CASSLGPSYEQYF. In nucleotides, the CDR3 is TGTGCCAGCAGTTTAGGCCCCTCCTACGAGCAGTACTTC.

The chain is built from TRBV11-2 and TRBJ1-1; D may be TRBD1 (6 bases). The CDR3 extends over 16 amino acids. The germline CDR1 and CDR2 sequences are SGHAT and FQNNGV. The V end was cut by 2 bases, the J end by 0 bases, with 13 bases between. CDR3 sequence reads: CASSLLGGQLNTEAFF. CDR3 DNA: TGTGCCAGCAGCTTACTTGGCGGACAGTTGAACACTGAAGCTTTCTTT.

As DNA, the CDR3 is TGTGCCAGCAGCCTCGTCCCGGGACTAGCGGGAGGATACGAGCAGTACTTC. Protein product: CASSLVPGLAGGYEQYF. The chain recombines TRBV7-9 with TRBJ2-7; TRBD2 agrees at 15 bases. CDR3 length: 17 residues. Germline CDR1 SEHNR, CDR2 FQNEAQ (reference sequence). The V segment lost 5 bases and the J segment 4 bases; nucleotides outside the gene matches: 9.

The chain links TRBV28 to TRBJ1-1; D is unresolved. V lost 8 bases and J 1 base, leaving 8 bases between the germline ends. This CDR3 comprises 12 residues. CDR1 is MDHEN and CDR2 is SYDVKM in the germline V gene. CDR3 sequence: CASDSGNTEAFF. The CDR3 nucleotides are TGTGCCAGCGATTCAGGGAACACTGAAGCTTTCTTT.

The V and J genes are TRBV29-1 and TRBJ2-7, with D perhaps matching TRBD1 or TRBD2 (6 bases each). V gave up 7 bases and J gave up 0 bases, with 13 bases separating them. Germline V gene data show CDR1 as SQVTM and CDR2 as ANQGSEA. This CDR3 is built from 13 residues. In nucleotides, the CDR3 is TGCAGCGCCTCCCGGGGGCCCTCCTACGAGCAGTACTTC. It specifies CSASRGPSYEQYF.

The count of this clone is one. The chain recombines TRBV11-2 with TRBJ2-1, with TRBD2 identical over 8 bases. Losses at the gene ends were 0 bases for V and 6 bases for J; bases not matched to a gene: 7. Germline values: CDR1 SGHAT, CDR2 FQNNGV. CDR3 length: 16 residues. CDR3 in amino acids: CASSLEASSGLNEQFF. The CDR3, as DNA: TGTGCCAGCAGCTTAGAGGCGTCTAGCGGGCTCAATGAGCAGTTCTTC.

The CDR3 protein is CASRSPGGNEKLFF. The CDR3 DNA is TGTGCCAGCAGGTCCCCAGGGGGTAACGAAAAACTGTTTTTT. The chain uses TRBV27 and TRBJ1-4; 7 bases align to TRBD1. CDR1 and CDR2 (germline): MNHEY, SMNVEV (reference sequence). The ends lost 6 bases at V and 8 bases at J; junction bases unmatched: 9. The CDR3 spans 14 residues.

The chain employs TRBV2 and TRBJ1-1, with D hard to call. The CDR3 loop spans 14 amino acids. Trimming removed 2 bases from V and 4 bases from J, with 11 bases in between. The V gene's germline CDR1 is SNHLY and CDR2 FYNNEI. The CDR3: CASSENRSGTEAFF. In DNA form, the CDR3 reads TGTGCCAGCAGTGAAAATCGGTCAGGCACTGAAGCTTTCTTT. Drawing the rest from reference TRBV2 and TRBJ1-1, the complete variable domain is EPEVTQTPSHQVTQMGQEVILRCVPISNHLYFYWYRQILGQKVEFLVSFYNNEISEKSEIFDDQFSVERPDGSNFTLKIRSTKLEDSAMYFCASSENRSGTEAFFGQGTRLTVV.

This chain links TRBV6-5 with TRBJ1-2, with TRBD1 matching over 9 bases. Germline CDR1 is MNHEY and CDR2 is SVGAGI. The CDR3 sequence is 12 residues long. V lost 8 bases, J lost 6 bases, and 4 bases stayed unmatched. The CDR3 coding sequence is TGTGCCAGCGGACAGGGGAGAGATGGCTACACCTTC. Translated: CASGQGRDGYTF.

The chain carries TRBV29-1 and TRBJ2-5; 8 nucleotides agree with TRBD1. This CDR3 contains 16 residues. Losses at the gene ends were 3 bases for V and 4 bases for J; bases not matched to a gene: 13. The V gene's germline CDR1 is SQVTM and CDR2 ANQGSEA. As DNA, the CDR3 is TGCAGCGTTGATGGAGGGCAGGGGGCAGTCGTAGAGACCCAGTACTTC. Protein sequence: CSVDGGQGAVVETQYF.

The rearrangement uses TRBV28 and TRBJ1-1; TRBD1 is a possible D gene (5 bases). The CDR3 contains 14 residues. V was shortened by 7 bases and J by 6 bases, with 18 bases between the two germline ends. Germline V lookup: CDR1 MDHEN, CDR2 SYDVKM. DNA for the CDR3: TGTGCCAGCATCGCAGGGCCGGCTTATCCTGAAGCTTTCTTT. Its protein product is CASIAGPAYPEAFF.

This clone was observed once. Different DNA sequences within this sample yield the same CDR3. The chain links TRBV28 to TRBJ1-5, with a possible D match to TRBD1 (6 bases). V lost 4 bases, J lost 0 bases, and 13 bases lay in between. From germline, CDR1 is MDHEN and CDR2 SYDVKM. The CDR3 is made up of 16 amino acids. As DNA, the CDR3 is TGTGCCAGCAGTTCCACAGGGTTCGGTAGCAATCAGCCCCAGCATTTT. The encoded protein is CASSSTGFGSNQPQHF.

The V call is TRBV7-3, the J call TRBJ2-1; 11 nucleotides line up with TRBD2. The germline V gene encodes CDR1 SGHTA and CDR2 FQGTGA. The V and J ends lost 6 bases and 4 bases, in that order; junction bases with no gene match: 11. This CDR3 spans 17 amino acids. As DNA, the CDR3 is TGTGCCAGCAGTTTGGACAGCGGGACTAGCGGATACAATGAGCAGTTCTTC. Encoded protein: CASSLDSGTSGYNEQFF.

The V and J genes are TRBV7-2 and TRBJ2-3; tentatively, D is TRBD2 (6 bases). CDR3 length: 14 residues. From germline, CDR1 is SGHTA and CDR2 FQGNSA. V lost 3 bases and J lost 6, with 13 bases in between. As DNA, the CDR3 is TGTGCCAGCAGCTTCCAGCTTGGAGGGGATACGCAGTATTTT. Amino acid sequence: CASSFQLGGDTQYF.

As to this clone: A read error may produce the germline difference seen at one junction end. In DNA form, the CDR3 reads TGTGCCAGCAGCCCCCGGACAGGGGGCTCCCACGAGCAGTACTTC. It translates to CASSPRTGGSHEQYF. This chain connects TRBV6-1 to TRBJ2-7, with 11 bases identical to TRBD1. Germline CDR1 is MNHNS and CDR2 is SASEGT. The CDR3 totals 15 residues.

The CDR3 sequence is CASSFWDRVNNQPQHF. CDR3 DNA sequence: TGTGCCAGCAGTTTCTGGGACAGGGTAAACAATCAGCCCCAGCATTTT. The V and J genes are TRBV28 and TRBJ1-5; 9 positions agree with TRBD1. The CDR3 contains 16 residues. J was trimmed by 3 bases and V by 3 bases; bases with no gene match: 6. CDR1 is MDHEN, CDR2 SYDVKM, per germline.

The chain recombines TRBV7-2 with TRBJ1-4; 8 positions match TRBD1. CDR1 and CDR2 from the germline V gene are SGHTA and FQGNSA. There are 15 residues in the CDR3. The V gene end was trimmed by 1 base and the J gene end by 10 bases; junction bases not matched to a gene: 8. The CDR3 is CASSLVAQGTGKLFF. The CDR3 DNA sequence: TGTGCCAGCAGCTTAGTAGCACAGGGGACAGGAAAACTGTTTTTT.

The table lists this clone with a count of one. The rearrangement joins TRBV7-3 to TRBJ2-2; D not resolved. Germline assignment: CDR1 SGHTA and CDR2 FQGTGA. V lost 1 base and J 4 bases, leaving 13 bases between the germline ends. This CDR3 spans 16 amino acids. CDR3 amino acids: CASSLNGQVGTGELFF. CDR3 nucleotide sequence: TGTGCCAGCAGCTTAAACGGCCAGGTCGGCACCGGGGAGCTGTTTTTT.

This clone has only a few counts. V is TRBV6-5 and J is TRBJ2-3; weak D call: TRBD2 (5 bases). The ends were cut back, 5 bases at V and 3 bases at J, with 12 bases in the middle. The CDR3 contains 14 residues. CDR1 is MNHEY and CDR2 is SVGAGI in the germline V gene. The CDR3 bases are TGTGCCAGCAGTCGGCTAGCTGGTACAGATACGCAGTATTTT. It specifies CASSRLAGTDTQYF.

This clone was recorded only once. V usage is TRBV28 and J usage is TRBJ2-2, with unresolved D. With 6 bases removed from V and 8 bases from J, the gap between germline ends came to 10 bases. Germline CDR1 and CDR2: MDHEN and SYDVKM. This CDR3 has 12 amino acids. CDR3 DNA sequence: TGTGCCAGCAGGGCCGCGCTGGGGGAGCTGTTTTTT. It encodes CASRAALGELFF.